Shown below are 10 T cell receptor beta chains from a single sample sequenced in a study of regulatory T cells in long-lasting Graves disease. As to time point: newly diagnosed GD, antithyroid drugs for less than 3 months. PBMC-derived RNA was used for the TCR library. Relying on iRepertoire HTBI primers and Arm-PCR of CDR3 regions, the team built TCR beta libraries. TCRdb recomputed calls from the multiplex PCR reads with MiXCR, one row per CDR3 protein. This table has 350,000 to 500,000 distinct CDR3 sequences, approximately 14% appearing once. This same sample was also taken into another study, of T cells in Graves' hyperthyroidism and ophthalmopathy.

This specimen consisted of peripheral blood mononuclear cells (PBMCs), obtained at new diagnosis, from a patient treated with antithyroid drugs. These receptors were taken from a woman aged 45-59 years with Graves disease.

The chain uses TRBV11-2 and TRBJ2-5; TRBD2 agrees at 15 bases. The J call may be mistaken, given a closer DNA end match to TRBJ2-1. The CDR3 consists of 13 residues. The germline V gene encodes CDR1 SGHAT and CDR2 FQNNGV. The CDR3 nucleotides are TGTGCCAGCCGGGGACTAGCGGGAGGCGGGCAGTTCTTC. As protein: CASRGLAGGGQFF.

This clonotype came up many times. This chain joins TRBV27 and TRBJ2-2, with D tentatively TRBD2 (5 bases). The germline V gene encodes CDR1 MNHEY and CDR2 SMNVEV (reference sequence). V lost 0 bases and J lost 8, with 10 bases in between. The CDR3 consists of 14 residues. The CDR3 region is CASSLSPQRGELFF. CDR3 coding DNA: TGTGCCAGCAGTTTATCCCCCCAGCGGGGGGAGCTGTTTTTT.

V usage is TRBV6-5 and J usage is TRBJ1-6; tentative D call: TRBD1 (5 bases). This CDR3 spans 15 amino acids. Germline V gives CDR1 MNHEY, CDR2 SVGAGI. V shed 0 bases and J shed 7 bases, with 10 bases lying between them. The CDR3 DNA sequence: TGTGCCAGCAGTTACTCCAGGGACGGGAATTCACCCCTCCACTTT. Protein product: CASSYSRDGNSPLHF.

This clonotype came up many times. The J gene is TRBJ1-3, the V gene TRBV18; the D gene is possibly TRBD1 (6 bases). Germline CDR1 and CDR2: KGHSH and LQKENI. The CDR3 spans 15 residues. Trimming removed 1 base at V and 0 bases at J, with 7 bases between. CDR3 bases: TGTGCCAGCTCACCACGGACAGACTCTGGAAACACCATATATTTT. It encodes CASSPRTDSGNTIYF.

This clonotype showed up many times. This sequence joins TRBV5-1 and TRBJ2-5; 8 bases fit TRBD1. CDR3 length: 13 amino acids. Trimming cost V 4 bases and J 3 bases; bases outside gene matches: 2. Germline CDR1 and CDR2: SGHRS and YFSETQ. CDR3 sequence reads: CASSMTGEETQYF. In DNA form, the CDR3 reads TGCGCCAGCAGCATGACAGGGGAAGAGACCCAGTACTTC.

The CDR3 here is CASSLQDRARAFF. CDR3 sequence (DNA): TGTGCCAGCAGTTTACAAGACAGGGCTAGAGCTTTCTTT. The rearrangement links TRBV6-9 to TRBJ1-1, with TRBD1 identical over 7 bases. Unmatched junction bases numbered 9, after V lost 4 bases and J lost 10 bases. The CDR3 extends over 13 amino acids. Germline CDR1 MNHGY, CDR2 SVAAGI.

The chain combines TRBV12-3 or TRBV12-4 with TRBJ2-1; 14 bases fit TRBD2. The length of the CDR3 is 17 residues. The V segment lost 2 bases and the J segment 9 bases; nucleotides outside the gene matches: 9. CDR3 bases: TGTGCCAGCAGTTTACGGCAGGGACTAGCGGGAGACGGTGAGCAGTTCTTC. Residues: CASSLRQGLAGDGEQFF.

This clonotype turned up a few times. The CDR3 DNA is TGCAGTGCTAGTCCTATTAATGAAAAACTGTTTTTT. Its protein is CSASPINEKLFF. The rearrangement links TRBV20-1 to TRBJ1-4; no reliable D call. The CDR3 is made up of 12 amino acids. The germline V and J ends were trimmed by 3 bases and 4 bases, with 6 bases remaining between them. Looked up from germline, CDR1 is DFQATT and CDR2 is SNEGSKA (reference sequence).

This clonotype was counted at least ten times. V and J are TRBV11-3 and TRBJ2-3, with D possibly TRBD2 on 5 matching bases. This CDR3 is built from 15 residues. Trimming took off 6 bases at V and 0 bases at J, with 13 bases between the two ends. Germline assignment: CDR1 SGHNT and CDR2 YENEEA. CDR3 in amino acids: CASSGEADSTDTQYF. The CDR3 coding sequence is TGTGCCAGCAGTGGAGAAGCGGACAGCACAGATACGCAGTATTTT.

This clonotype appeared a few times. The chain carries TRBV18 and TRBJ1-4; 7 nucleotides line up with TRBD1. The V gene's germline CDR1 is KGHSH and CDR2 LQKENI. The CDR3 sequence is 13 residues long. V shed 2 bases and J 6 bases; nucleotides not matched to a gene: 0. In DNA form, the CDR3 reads TGTGCCAGCTCACCAGGGACAGATGAAAAACTGTTTTTT. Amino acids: CASSPGTDEKLFF. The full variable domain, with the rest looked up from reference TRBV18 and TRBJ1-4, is NAGVMQNPRHLVRRRGQEARLRCSPMKGHSHVYWYRQLPEEGLKFMVYLQKENIIDESGMPKERFSAEFPKEGPSILRIQQVVRGDSAAYFCASSPGTDEKLFFGSGTQLSVL.